A single sample is the source of the 30 T cell receptor beta chains below, sequenced in a study of blood T cell repertoires in COVID-19. The data were produced by immunoSEQ multiplex PCR, yet TCRdb's version contains in-frame clones alone and is incomplete. This repertoire shows tens of thousands of clones, 75% to 90% found once; its top ten account for about 30%. The specimen sequenced was peripheral blood. These receptors were taken from a man in his fifties or sixties with COVID-19, enrolled during active disease.

The chain carries TRBV5-4 and TRBJ2-7, with D possibly TRBD1 on 5 matching bases. CDR3 length equals 13 residues. V lost 2 bases and J 2 bases, leaving 8 bases between the germline ends. Germline V lookup: CDR1 SGHNT, CDR2 YYREEE (reference sequence). The CDR3 loop is CASSFQGTYEQYF. The CDR3 nucleotides are TGTGCCAGCAGCTTTCAGGGCACCTACGAGCAGTACTTC.

V gene TRBV5-5 combines with J gene TRBJ2-2, with 8 bases that match TRBD2. J lost 0 bases, V lost 3 bases, and 7 bases had no gene match. The CDR3 is made up of 17 amino acids. Germline CDR1 is SGHKS and CDR2 is YYEKEE (reference sequence). CDR3 loop: CASSSPSGGTNTGELFF. The CDR3 nucleotides are TGTGCCAGCAGCTCCCCTTCGGGGGGGACGAACACCGGGGAGCTGTTTTTT.

V and J are TRBV5-6 and TRBJ1-1; D unclear. Trimming cost V 4 bases and J 6 bases, with 13 bases left between them. Germline-derived CDR1 and CDR2 are SGHDT and YYEEEE. The CDR3 has 13 residues. This CDR3 is CASSDPYRAEAFF. As DNA, the CDR3 is TGTGCCAGCAGCGACCCCTACAGAGCTGAAGCTTTCTTT.

This rearrangement joins TRBV15 to TRBJ2-7; D perhaps matches TRBD2 (6 bases). CDR1 is LNHNV, CDR2 YYDKDF, per germline (reference sequence). This CDR3 region has 14 residues. Trimming shortened V by 1 base and J by 6 bases, and 13 bases separated the two germline ends. The CDR3 DNA is TGTGCCACCAGCAGAGCGGGAGAGGGGACCGAGCAGTACTTC. The encoded protein is CATSRAGEGTEQYF.

The DNA of the CDR3 is TGTGCCAGCAGTTACCCTATAGCGGGCGTTGTCACAGATACGCAGTATTTT. It codes for CASSYPIAGVVTDTQYF. The chain couples TRBV6-2 or TRBV6-3 to TRBJ2-3; 7 nucleotides agree with TRBD2. Germline V gene lookup returns CDR1 MNHEY and CDR2 SVGEGT. The J segment lost 2 bases and the V segment lost 2 bases, leaving 10 bases of the junction unmatched. The CDR3 covers 17 residues.

A single count supports this clone. The gene calls are TRBV18 and TRBJ1-6; the D gene is possibly TRBD1 (6 bases). This CDR3 is 20 amino acids long. V lost 6 bases and J lost 0, with 24 bases in between. Germline-derived CDR1 and CDR2 are KGHSH and LQKENI. The CDR3 sequence: CASSLHRQASLSSYNSPLHF. The CDR3 DNA reads TGTGCCAGCTCCCTGCATAGACAGGCGTCACTGTCCTCCTATAATTCACCCCTCCACTTT.

This clone was counted a single time. The CDR3 sequence: CASSTRGYVDEAFF. The CDR3 nucleotides are TGTGCCAGCAGTACTCGAGGGTACGTAGATGAAGCTTTCTTT. V gene TRBV6-6 combines with J gene TRBJ1-1; D unclear. This CDR3 has 14 residues. V lost 5 bases and J 7 bases, leaving 17 bases between the germline ends. Germline V gene sequence: CDR1 MNHNY, CDR2 SVGAGI (reference sequence).

This clone occurred once. V is TRBV19 and J is TRBJ1-4; D perhaps matches TRBD1 (6 bases). V lost 1 base, J lost 8 bases, and 14 bases lay in between. Germline V gives CDR1 LNHDA, CDR2 SQIVND (reference sequence). There are 15 residues in the CDR3. This chain's CDR3 is CASSIVPGVEEKLFF. CDR3 sequence (DNA): TGTGCCAGTAGTATAGTCCCAGGGGTGGAAGAAAAACTGTTTTTT.

CDR3 nucleotides: TGTGCCAGCAGCTCGACTAGCAATGAGCAGTTCTTC. It codes for CASSSTSNEQFF. V usage is TRBV7-9 and J usage is TRBJ2-1, with TRBD2 as a possible D gene (6 bases). There are 12 residues in the CDR3. Trimming left V 4 bases short and J 6 bases short, with 7 bases between. Germline CDR1 reads SEHNR; CDR2 reads FQNEAQ (reference sequence).

The chain joins TRBV6-5 to TRBJ2-3, with 10 bases aligning to TRBD2. Losses at the gene ends were 5 bases for V and 6 bases for J; bases not matched to a gene: 5. Per germline, CDR1 MNHEY and CDR2 SVGAGI. The CDR3 contains 14 residues. The CDR3 here is CASSPGLAVDTQYF. The CDR3 DNA reads TGTGCCAGCAGTCCTGGACTAGCGGTGGATACGCAGTATTTT.

The CDR3 here is CASSPDRVGTEAFF. The CDR3 DNA follows: TGTGCCAGCAGCCCGGACAGGGTGGGGACTGAAGCTTTCTTT. The chain employs TRBV11-1 and TRBJ1-1; TRBD1 aligns across 8 bases. Germline CDR1 and CDR2: SGHAT and FQDESV (reference sequence). J lost 5 bases, V lost 5 bases, and 7 bases had no gene match. The CDR3 is 14 amino acids.

This sequence joins TRBV12-3 or TRBV12-4 and TRBJ2-5; the D gene is possibly TRBD2 (6 bases). Trimming pared 8 bases from V and 5 bases from J, leaving 15 bases between. The CDR3 has 13 amino acids. CDR3 sequence reads: CASASGVWETQYF. In DNA form, the CDR3 reads TGTGCCAGCGCGTCGGGGGTTTGGGAGACCCAGTACTTC.

J is TRBJ2-2 and V is TRBV6-1; D remains unclear. This CDR3 is built from 14 residues. V dropped 5 bases and J dropped 0 bases, with 7 bases sitting between them. CDR1 and CDR2 (germline): MNHNS, SASEGT. The CDR3 DNA is TGTGCCAGCAGTCAAGTCGCGAACACCGGGGAGCTGTTTTTT. It is translated as CASSQVANTGELFF.

This clone was detected a few times. The V call is TRBV4-1, the J call TRBJ1-5; 9 bases line up with TRBD1. The V gene end was trimmed by 4 bases and the J gene end by 6 bases; junction bases not matched to a gene: 10. In germline, CDR1 is MGHRA, CDR2 YSYEKL. This CDR3 is 16 amino acids long. The CDR3 spells CASSLTDRGSLQPQHF. The CDR3, as DNA: TGCGCCAGCAGCCTTACGGACAGGGGATCACTTCAGCCCCAGCATTTT.

The table lists this clone with a few counts. V usage is TRBV2 and J usage is TRBJ1-1; no reliable D call. CDR1 and CDR2 from the germline V gene are SNHLY and FYNNEI. CDR3 length equals 13 residues. The V and J ends lost 6 bases and 2 bases respectively, with 10 bases between them. CDR3 sequence (DNA): TGTGCCAGCAGCCCGACGGGTAACACTGAAGCTTTCTTT. Protein sequence: CASSPTGNTEAFF.

This sequence joins TRBV7-6 and TRBJ2-1, with 11 bases matching TRBD1. Unmatched junction bases numbered 7, after V lost 2 bases and J lost 10 bases. The CDR3 is 15 amino acids. Germline V CDR1 and CDR2: SGHVS, FNYEAQ. CDR3 nucleotide sequence: TGTGCCAGCAGCTTATCAGGACAGGGGGCAGGGGAGCAGTTCTTC. It translates to CASSLSGQGAGEQFF.

The genes are TRBV7-9 and TRBJ1-6, with D unresolved. Trimming removed 5 bases at V and 7 bases at J, with 15 bases between. From germline, CDR1 is SEHNR and CDR2 FQNEAQ (reference sequence). CDR3 length: 15 residues. This chain's CDR3 is CASSPEGRRNSPLHF. The CDR3 DNA sequence: TGTGCCAGCAGCCCAGAGGGCAGGAGAAATTCACCCCTCCACTTT.

This clone occurred once. V gene TRBV6-5 combines with J gene TRBJ2-1, with TRBD1 matching over 8 bases. CDR1 is MNHEY, CDR2 SVGAGI, per germline. Trimming at V came to 5 bases and at J to 6 bases, leaving 9 bases not matched to a gene. This CDR3 is 15 amino acids long. The CDR3 nucleotides read TGTGCCAGCAGTCCTCCACTCGGACAGGGCAATGAGCAGTTCTTC. Its translation is CASSPPLGQGNEQFF.

The rearrangement uses TRBV7-2 and TRBJ2-7; 9 nucleotides match TRBD1. After removal of 5 bases from V and 3 bases from J, the junction contained 8 bases not matched to a gene. CDR3 length equals 15 residues. Germline values: CDR1 SGHTA, CDR2 FQGNSA. The CDR3 here is CASSLIPGQGYEQYF. CDR3 coding DNA: TGTGCCAGCAGCCTAATTCCGGGACAGGGCTACGAGCAGTACTTC.

This clone appeared a single time. The CDR3 region is CASSLALGSGRVYNEQFF. In DNA form, the CDR3 reads TGTGCCAGCAGCTTAGCGCTGGGTAGCGGGAGGGTCTACAATGAGCAGTTCTTC. This chain uses TRBV7-2 with TRBJ2-1; 11 nucleotides line up with TRBD2. Germline lookup yields CDR1 SGHTA and CDR2 FQGNSA. The length of the CDR3 is 18 residues. V shed 0 bases and J 3 bases; nucleotides not matched to a gene: 7.

This clone has just a few counts. The V gene is TRBV5-1, the J gene TRBJ1-1; TRBD1 might be the D (6 bases). CDR3 size: 14 residues. Germline V lookup: CDR1 SGHRS, CDR2 YFSETQ. V lost 4 bases to trimming and J lost 1 base, with 11 bases between them. The CDR3 here is CASSVQGSNTEAFF. The CDR3 coding sequence is TGCGCCAGCAGCGTACAGGGATCGAACACTGAAGCTTTCTTT. The full variable domain, its missing parts supplied by reference TRBV5-1 and TRBJ1-1, is KAGVTQTPRYLIKTRGQQVTLSCSPISGHRSVSWYQQTPGQGLQFLFEYFSETQRNKGNFPGRFSGRQFSNSRSEMNVSTLELGDSALYLCASSVQGSNTEAFFGQGTRLTVV.

The chain is built from TRBV4-3 and TRBJ2-7, with 9 bases that match TRBD1. Looked up from germline, CDR1 is LGHNA and CDR2 is YSLEER. This CDR3 has 14 amino acids. The V gene end was trimmed by 4 bases and the J gene end by 4 bases; junction bases not matched to a gene: 5. The CDR3 DNA reads TGCGCCAGCAGCCTCCGGACAGGGGATTACGAGCAGTACTTC. This codes for CASSLRTGDYEQYF.

V is TRBV19 and J is TRBJ1-5, with D tentatively TRBD1 (6 bases). This CDR3 is 16 amino acids long. The V end lost 5 bases, the J end lost 3 bases, and 17 bases lay between the germline ends. Germline V gives CDR1 LNHDA, CDR2 SQIVND (reference sequence). This CDR3 reads CASSFFVTGLNQPQHF. The CDR3 DNA is TGTGCCAGTAGTTTCTTTGTGACAGGCCTCAATCAGCCCCAGCATTTT.

This chain joins TRBV6-5 and TRBJ2-3; D perhaps matches TRBD2 (6 bases). Germline CDR1 reads MNHEY; CDR2 reads SVGAGI. Trimming stripped 1 base from V and 6 bases from J, with 11 bases between. The CDR3 totals 14 residues. CDR3 nucleotides: TGTGCCAGCAGTTACTACCTAGCGCAGGATACGCAGTATTTT. Its translation: CASSYYLAQDTQYF.

The table lists this clone with a count of one. The rearrangement joins TRBV6-5 to TRBJ1-1; the D is unclear. The V end lost 7 bases, the J end lost 4 bases, and 13 bases lay between the germline ends. The CDR3 length is 13 residues. Germline loops: CDR1 MNHEY, CDR2 SVGAGI. The chain's CDR3 is CASITGMGTEAFF. DNA for the CDR3: TGTGCCAGCATCACGGGGATGGGCACTGAAGCTTTCTTT.

V is TRBV21-1 and J is TRBJ2-5; the D call of TRBD1 is as the table states it, not checked on the DNA. TRBV21-1 is labeled a pseudogene. The CDR3 extends over 16 amino acids. CDR3: CASSKGGKDSRETQYF. The CDR3 nucleotides are TGTGCCAGCAGCAAAGGTGGGAAAGACAGTAGGGAGACCCAGTACTTC.

The CDR3 DNA sequence: TGTGCCAGGTGGGACAGTCTAAACTATGGCTACACCTTC. Encoded protein: CARWDSLNYGYTF. The V and J genes are TRBV6-5 and TRBJ1-2, with 7 positions matching TRBD1. CDR3 size: 13 residues. The V gene end was trimmed by 9 bases and the J gene end by 2 bases; junction bases not matched to a gene: 6. Germline V gives CDR1 MNHEY, CDR2 SVGAGI.

This clone was seen a few times. Its ends do not fully match the called genes, so a read error is possible. The chain recombines TRBV7-7 with TRBJ2-1; 8 bases match TRBD1. The length of the CDR3 is 16 residues. Per germline, CDR1 SSHAT and CDR2 FNYEAQ (reference sequence). CDR3 bases: TGTGCTAGCAGCTTAGTTTGGCAGGGGGCGCGCAATGAGCAGTTCTTC. Its protein product is CASSLVWQGARNEQFF. Variable domain in full (rest from reference TRBV7-7 and TRBJ2-1): GAGVSQSPRYKVTKRGQDVTLRCDPISSHATLYWYQQALGQGPEFLTYFNYEAQPDKSGLPSDRFSAERPEGSISTLTIQRTEQRDSAMYRCASSLVWQGARNEQFFGPGTRLTVL.

The CDR3 DNA is TGTGCCAGCAGAACAGGGTCCCTTAACACCATATATTTT. Translation: CASRTGSLNTIYF. The chain links TRBV7-2 to TRBJ1-3, with D possibly TRBD1 on 6 matching bases. There are 13 residues in the CDR3. Between the trimmed V and J ends, which lost 6 bases and 7 bases, there was a span of 13 bases. Germline lookup yields CDR1 SGHTA and CDR2 FQGNSA. The whole variable domain, filled in from reference TRBV7-2 and TRBJ1-3, reads GAGVSQSPSNKVTEKGKDVELRCDPISGHTALYWYRQSLGQGLEFLIYFQGNSAPDKSGLPSDRFSAERTGGSVSTLTIQRTQQEDSAVYLCASRTGSLNTIYFGEGSWLTVV.

The chain has TRBV19 and TRBJ2-7; 7 nucleotides align to TRBD1. The CDR3 has 13 residues. Losses at the gene ends were 3 bases for V and 3 bases for J; bases not matched to a gene: 2. Germline V gives CDR1 LNHDA, CDR2 SQIVND (reference sequence). The CDR3 loop is CASSMYRGYEQYF. The CDR3 DNA follows: TGTGCCAGTAGTATGTACAGGGGCTACGAGCAGTACTTC.